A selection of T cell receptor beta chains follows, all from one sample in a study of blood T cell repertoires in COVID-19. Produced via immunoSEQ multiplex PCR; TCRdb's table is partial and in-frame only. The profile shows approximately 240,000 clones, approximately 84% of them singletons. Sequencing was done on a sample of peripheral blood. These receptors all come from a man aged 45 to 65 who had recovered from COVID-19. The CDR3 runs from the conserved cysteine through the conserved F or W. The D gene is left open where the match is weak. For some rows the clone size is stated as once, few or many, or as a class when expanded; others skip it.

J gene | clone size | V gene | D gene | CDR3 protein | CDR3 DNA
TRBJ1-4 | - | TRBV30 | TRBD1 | CAWSARQGAGEKLFF | TGTGCCTGGAGTGCTCGACAGGGGGCGGGAGAAAAACTGTTTTTT
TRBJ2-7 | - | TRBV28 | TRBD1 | CASSPPGQGRYEQYF | TGTGCCAGCAGTCCTCCGGGACAGGGGCGATACGAGCAGTACTTC
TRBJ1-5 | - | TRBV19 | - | CASSRDIYGNQPQHF | TGTGCCAGTAGTCGGGACATCTATGGCAATCAGCCCCAGCATTTT
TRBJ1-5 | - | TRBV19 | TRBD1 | CASATGELQPQHF | TGTGCCAGTGCCACAGGGGAATTACAGCCCCAGCATTTT
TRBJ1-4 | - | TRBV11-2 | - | CASSLVPPGATNEKLFF | TGTGCCAGCAGCTTAGTACCGCCCGGAGCAACTAATGAAAAACTGTTTTTT
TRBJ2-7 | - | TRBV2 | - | CASSEGYWDSTYEQYF | TGTGCCAGCAGTGAGGGGTATTGGGACTCCACCTACGAGCAGTACTTC
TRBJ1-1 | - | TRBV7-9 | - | CASSLMGGEAFF | TGTGCCAGCAGCTTAATGGGGGGTGAAGCTTTCTTT
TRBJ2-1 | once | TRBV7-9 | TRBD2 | CASSLTSGRGSEQFF | TGTGCCAGCAGCCTGACTAGCGGGAGGGGGAGTGAGCAGTTCTTC
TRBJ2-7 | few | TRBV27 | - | CASSLGGQNYEQYF | TGTGCCAGCAGTCTGGGGGGACAGAACTACGAGCAGTACTTC
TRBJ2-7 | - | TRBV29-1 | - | CSVLDNKNEQYF | TGCAGCGTTCTCGACAACAAGAACGAGCAGTACTTC
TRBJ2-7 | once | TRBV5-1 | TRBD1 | CASSWTGRVYEQYF | TGCGCCAGCAGCTGGACAGGGAGAGTCTACGAGCAGTACTTC
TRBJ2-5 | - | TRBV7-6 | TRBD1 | CASSLTPTGVKMAQYF | TGTGCCAGCAGCTTAACCCCGACAGGGGTCAAGATGGCCCAGTACTTC
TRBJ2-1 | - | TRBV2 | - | CASFPSPTRQFF | TGTGCCAGCTTTCCCTCCCCGACTAGACAGTTCTTC
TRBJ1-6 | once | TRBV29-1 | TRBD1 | CSVSGTGDSPLHF | TGCAGCGTCAGCGGGACAGGGGATTCACCCCTCCACTTT
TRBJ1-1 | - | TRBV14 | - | CASSQLGSEAFF | TGTGCCAGCAGCCAATTGGGCTCTGAAGCTTTCTTT
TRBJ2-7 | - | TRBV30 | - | CAWSSVNYEQYF | TGTGCCTGGAGTTCAGTAAACTACGAGCAGTACTTC
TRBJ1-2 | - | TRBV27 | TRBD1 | CASSLSPGTGGYTF | TGTGCCAGCAGTTTATCCCCCGGGACAGGTGGCTACACCTTC
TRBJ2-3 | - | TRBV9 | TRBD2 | CASSPIPTSGGTDTQYF | TGTGCCAGCAGCCCCATTCCGACTAGCGGGGGCACAGATACGCAGTATTTT
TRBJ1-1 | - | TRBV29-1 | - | CSVDTGWVNTEAFF | TGCAGCGTTGACACAGGGTGGGTGAACACTGAAGCTTTCTTT
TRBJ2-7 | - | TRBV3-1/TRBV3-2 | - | CASSQAAGAISYEQYF | TGTGCCAGCAGCCAAGCGGCAGGGGCAATATCCTACGAGCAGTACTTC
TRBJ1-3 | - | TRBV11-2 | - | CASSPRGYSGNTIYF | TGTGCCAGCAGCCCTAGGGGATACTCTGGAAACACCATATATTTT
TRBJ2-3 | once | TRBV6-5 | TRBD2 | CASSFAGAVTDTQYF | TGTGCCAGCAGTTTCGCGGGAGCAGTCACAGATACGCAGTATTTT
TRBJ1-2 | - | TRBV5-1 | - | CASSLSARDGYTF | TGCGCCAGCAGTCTCAGCGCGCGGGACGGCTACACCTTC
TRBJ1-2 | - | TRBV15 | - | CATSTSRSRVGYTF | TGTGCCACCAGCACCTCTAGGAGCAGGGTCGGCTACACCTTC
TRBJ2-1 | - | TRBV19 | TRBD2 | CASSLGRRGNEQFF | TGTGCCAGTAGTCTCGGGAGGAGGGGCAATGAGCAGTTCTTC
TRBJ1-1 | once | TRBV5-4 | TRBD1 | CASVDRGYVGGTEAFF | TGTGCCAGTGTGGACAGGGGGTATGTCGGGGGCACTGAAGCTTTCTTT
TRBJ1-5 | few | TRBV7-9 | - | CASSLQSNQPQHF | TGTGCCAGCAGCTTACAGAGCAATCAGCCCCAGCATTTT
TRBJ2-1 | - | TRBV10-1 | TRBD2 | CASSEGTSGGQNEQFF | TGCGCCAGCAGTGAAGGTACTAGCGGGGGTCAAAATGAGCAGTTCTTC
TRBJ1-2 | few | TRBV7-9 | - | CASSPPGGKLGYTF | TGTGCCAGCAGTCCCCCGGGCGGGAAGTTGGGCTACACCTTC
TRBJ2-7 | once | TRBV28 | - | CASSFRYEQYF | TGTGCCAGCAGTTTTCGGTACGAGCAGTACTTC
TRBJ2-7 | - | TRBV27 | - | CASSLAGEQYF | TGTGCCAGCAGTTTAGCGGGCGAGCAGTACTTC
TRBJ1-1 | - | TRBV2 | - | CASSEWGGDTEAFF | TGTGCCAGCAGTGAATGGGGGGGGGACACTGAAGCTTTCTTT
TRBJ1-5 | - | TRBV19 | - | CASTYSRRASNQPQHF | TGTGCCAGTACTTATTCCCGCAGGGCTAGCAATCAGCCCCAGCATTTT
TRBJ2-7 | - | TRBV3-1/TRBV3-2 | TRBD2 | CASLGREGSRQYF | TGTGCCAGCTTAGGACGGGAGGGGTCAAGGCAGTACTTC
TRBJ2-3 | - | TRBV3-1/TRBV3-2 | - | CASSRLDPGSDTQYF | TGTGCCAGCAGCCGCCTAGACCCAGGGTCGGATACGCAGTATTTT
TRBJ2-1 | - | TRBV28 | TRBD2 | CASSFPPGGPTYNEQFF | TGTGCCAGCAGTTTTCCCCCGGGGGGGCCTACCTACAATGAGCAGTTCTTC
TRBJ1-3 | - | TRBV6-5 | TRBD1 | CASSTRTGGGNTIYF | TGTGCCAGCAGTACCCGGACAGGCGGTGGAAACACCATATATTTT